A single sample gave rise to the 29 T cell receptor beta chains below, sequenced in a study of cytomegalovirus exposure and HLA in healthy donors. PCR used 60 Vbeta primers and 13 Jbeta primers. Assay: immunoSEQ multiplex PCR; the TCRdb copy retains only in-frame clones and omits some. The sample includes 100,000 or so clones, 74% of them seen just once. Sequencing used PBMCs. The receptors come from a human donor in good health.

The rearrangement uses TRBV5-1 and TRBJ1-1, with D tentatively TRBD1 (5 bases). V lost 2 bases to trimming and J lost 0 bases, with 14 bases between them. The germline V gene has CDR1 SGHRS and CDR2 YFSETQ. CDR3 length: 16 residues. The CDR3: CASSLQVGVMNTEAFF. CDR3 DNA: TGCGCCAGCAGCTTACAGGTAGGGGTCATGAACACTGAAGCTTTCTTT.

This sequence joins TRBV2 and TRBJ2-7; tentative D call: TRBD1 (6 bases). V was shortened by 6 bases and J by 6 bases, with 12 bases between the two germline ends. The CDR3 runs to 12 residues. Germline-derived CDR1 and CDR2 are SNHLY and FYNNEI. CDR3 region: CASRYRAGEQYF. The CDR3, as DNA: TGTGCCAGCAGATACAGGGCAGGCGAGCAGTACTTC.

This clone was counted between two and nine times. The chain has TRBV5-4 and TRBJ1-1; D gene unclear. CDR1 is SGHNT and CDR2 is YYREEE in the germline V gene (reference sequence). This CDR3 is 16 amino acids long. Trimming stripped 6 bases from V and 5 bases from J, with 23 bases between. For the CDR3, the DNA is TGTGCCAGCACCCGGGGTTCTGGCGGGATGGGAACTGAAGCTTTCTTT. It specifies CASTRGSGGMGTEAFF.

This clone was seen a few times. The chain links TRBV4-2 to TRBJ2-5; no firm D call. This CDR3 spans 14 amino acids. Per the germline V gene, CDR1 is LGHNA and CDR2 is YNFKEQ. The V end was cut by 1 base, the J end by 2 bases, with 8 bases between. Written as DNA, the CDR3 is TGTGCCAGCAGCCAAGGGCTAGAACAAGAGACCCAGTACTTC. Residues: CASSQGLEQETQYF.

This sequence joins TRBV7-3 and TRBJ1-2; D may be TRBD1 (6 bases). V was pared by 5 bases and J by 7 bases, with 17 bases between. The CDR3 consists of 14 residues. CDR1 SGHTA and CDR2 FQGTGA come from the germline V gene. The CDR3 here is CASSPGGGTSGYTF. DNA of the CDR3: TGTGCCAGCAGCCCCGGAGGTGGGACATCTGGCTACACCTTC.

CDR3 DNA sequence: TGTGCCAGCAGCTTGGCGCAGGCGGGAGATACGCAGTATTTT. Encoded protein: CASSLAQAGDTQYF. The chain joins TRBV5-6 to TRBJ2-3, with D perhaps matching TRBD2 (5 bases). Germline V gene lookup returns CDR1 SGHDT and CDR2 YYEEEE. This CDR3 spans 14 amino acids. Deletions cut 0 bases from V and 5 bases from J, with 10 bases between.

This rearrangement joins TRBV19 to TRBJ2-2; 7 bases are a match to TRBD1. The J segment lost 6 bases and the V segment lost 8 bases, leaving 9 bases of the junction unmatched. Germline values: CDR1 LNHDA, CDR2 SQIVND (reference sequence). CDR3 length equals 14 residues. As DNA, the CDR3 is TGTGCCAGTGTAGACAGGGTGGTCGCCGGGGAGCTGTTTTTT. Its protein is CASVDRVVAGELFF. Using reference TRBV19 and TRBJ2-2 for the parts outside the CDR3, the full variable domain is DGGITQSPKYLFRKEGQNVTLSCEQNLNHDAMYWYRQDPGQGLRLIYYSQIVNDFQKGDIAEGYSVSREKKESFPLTVTSAQKNPTAFYLCASVDRVVAGELFFGEGSRLTVL.

The chain joins TRBV7-8 to TRBJ2-7, with D tentatively TRBD1 (5 bases). V lost 5 bases and J 4 bases, leaving 12 bases between the germline ends. The CDR3 extends over 13 amino acids. Germline V gene sequence: CDR1 SGHVS, CDR2 FQNEAQ. Here the CDR3 DNA reads TGTGCCAGCAGCGGGTCGACAGATTACGAGCAGTACTTC. Translation gives CASSGSTDYEQYF.

V is TRBV28 and J is TRBJ2-3; TRBD2 agrees at 11 bases. CDR1 is MDHEN and CDR2 is SYDVKM in the germline V gene. This CDR3 is built from 15 residues. The V gene end was trimmed by 7 bases and the J gene end by 0 bases; junction bases not matched to a gene: 3. CDR3 coding DNA: TGTGCCAGCATGACTAGCGGGACTAGCACAGATACGCAGTATTTT. Protein product: CASMTSGTSTDTQYF.

The chain has TRBV28 and TRBJ1-5, with D possibly matching TRBD1 (6 bases). The V and J ends lost 9 bases and 3 bases respectively, with 9 bases between them. The CDR3 is 12 residues long. Germline V lookup: CDR1 MDHEN, CDR2 SYDVKM. Here the CDR3 reads CASGQHNQPQHF. The CDR3 region has the DNA TGTGCCAGTGGACAGCACAATCAGCCCCAGCATTTT.

The chain uses TRBV6-6 and TRBJ1-1, with D unresolved. CDR1 is MNHNY, CDR2 SVGAGI, per germline (reference sequence). The CDR3 sequence is 13 residues long. V dropped 5 bases and J dropped 5 bases, with 12 bases sitting between them. The CDR3 DNA follows: TGTGCCAGCAGTCAAAGGGAGGGTACTGAAGCTTTCTTT. It encodes CASSQREGTEAFF.

The genes are TRBV19 and TRBJ1-2, with TRBD1 matching 7 bases. V was clipped by 2 bases and J by 4 bases; unmatched bases: 10. Per the germline V gene, CDR1 is LNHDA and CDR2 is SQIVND (reference sequence). The CDR3 extends over 16 amino acids. The CDR3 region has the DNA TGTGCCAGTAGTATACATCAGGACAGGTGGTCCTATGGCTACACCTTC. It translates to CASSIHQDRWSYGYTF. The full variable domain, its missing parts supplied by reference TRBV19 and TRBJ1-2, is DGGITQSPKYLFRKEGQNVTLSCEQNLNHDAMYWYRQDPGQGLRLIYYSQIVNDFQKGDIAEGYSVSREKKESFPLTVTSAQKNPTAFYLCASSIHQDRWSYGYTFGSGTRLTVV.

This clone occurred once. The chain uses TRBV9 and TRBJ2-3; possible D gene TRBD1, 6 bases. V lost 4 bases and J 6 bases, leaving 15 bases between the germline ends. The CDR3 runs to 14 residues. Germline CDR1 and CDR2: SGDLS and YYNGEE. CDR3 coding DNA: TGTGCCAGCAGCCTCCAAGGACAGTCCGATACGCAGTATTTT. As protein: CASSLQGQSDTQYF.

This chain uses TRBV27 with TRBJ1-1; possibly TRBD1 for D (6 bases). CDR3 length equals 15 residues. Germline V lookup: CDR1 MNHEY, CDR2 SMNVEV (reference sequence). V was cut by 7 bases and J by 1 base, with 16 bases left in between. The CDR3: CASTPLLGGNTEAFF. The DNA of the CDR3 is TGTGCCAGCACTCCTCTTCTAGGGGGGAACACTGAAGCTTTCTTT.

V usage is TRBV27 and J usage is TRBJ1-5; D may be TRBD1 (5 bases). V lost 4 bases and J lost 1, with 8 bases in between. This CDR3 is 14 amino acids long. The germline CDR1 and CDR2 sequences are MNHEY and SMNVEV (reference sequence). The chain's CDR3 is CASSWEGSNQPQHF. CDR3 DNA sequence: TGTGCCAGCAGTTGGGAGGGGAGCAATCAGCCCCAGCATTTT.

This sequence joins TRBV27 and TRBJ1-5; no firm D call. V was shortened by 4 bases and J by 5 bases, with 9 bases between the two germline ends. This CDR3 has 13 residues. Germline CDR1 reads MNHEY; CDR2 reads SMNVEV (reference sequence). CDR3 protein: CASSSHRDQPQHF. The CDR3 coding sequence is TGTGCCAGCAGTTCCCACAGAGATCAGCCCCAGCATTTT.

The J gene is TRBJ2-1, the V gene TRBV25-1; 7 bases align to TRBD1. CDR3 length: 15 residues. The V gene end was trimmed by 8 bases and the J gene end by 7 bases; junction bases not matched to a gene: 14. Germline V gene sequence: CDR1 MGHDK, CDR2 SYGVNS. This CDR3 is CASPPKGALRNEQFF. The CDR3 DNA is TGTGCCAGCCCCCCCAAGGGGGCGCTTAGGAATGAGCAGTTCTTC. The whole variable domain, filled in from reference TRBV25-1 and TRBJ2-1, reads EADIYQTPRYLVIGTGKKITLECSQTMGHDKMYWYQQDPGMELHLIHYSYGVNSTEKGDLSSESTVSRIRTEHFPLTLESARPSHTSQYLCASPPKGALRNEQFFGPGTRLTVL.

The chain links TRBV7-9 to TRBJ2-5, with 7 nucleotides matching TRBD2. The ends lost 5 bases at V and 2 bases at J; junction bases unmatched: 11. Germline CDR1 SEHNR, CDR2 FQNEAQ (reference sequence). The CDR3 is 16 residues long. In DNA form, the CDR3 reads TGTGCCAGCAGCCCCCGTCTCCCGCGGGAGCAAGAGACCCAGTACTTC. Protein: CASSPRLPREQETQYF.

This sequence joins TRBV7-8 and TRBJ2-7; TRBD1 matches 8 bases. Germline lookup yields CDR1 SGHVS and CDR2 FQNEAQ. The CDR3 contains 14 residues. After removal of 4 bases from V and 3 bases from J, the junction contained 5 bases not matched to a gene. CDR3 DNA: TGTGCCAGCAGCTCCACCGGGACAGGCTACGAGCAGTACTTC. Its protein is CASSSTGTGYEQYF.

There are a few counts of this clone. V and J are TRBV7-9 and TRBJ1-4; 8 positions agree with TRBD1. The V gene end was trimmed by 5 bases and the J gene end by 8 bases; junction bases not matched to a gene: 13. This CDR3 is 16 amino acids long. Germline V gene lookup returns CDR1 SEHNR and CDR2 FQNEAQ (reference sequence). The DNA of the CDR3 is TGTGCCAGCAGCCAAAGGCCGACAGGGGTCGACGAAAAACTGTTTTTT. It translates to CASSQRPTGVDEKLFF.

In this sample, this clone turned up a few times. The genes are TRBV23-1 and TRBJ2-7, with 7 bases aligning to TRBD2. TRBV23-1 belongs to the ORF category, with a function that is uncertain. This CDR3 has 17 residues. J was trimmed by 4 bases and V by 0 bases; bases with no gene match: 12. The CDR3 nucleotides read TGCGCCAGCAGTCAATCGGGGCTGGCGGGAGAGGGGTACGAGCAGTACTTC. Its protein is CASSQSGLAGEGYEQYF.

A few counts support this clone. This rearrangement joins TRBV7-2 to TRBJ1-1; no clear D. In germline, CDR1 is SGHTA, CDR2 FQGNSA. The CDR3 has 13 amino acids. Trimming stripped 3 bases from V and 6 bases from J, with 11 bases between. As DNA, the CDR3 is TGTGCCAGCAGCTTTAGGGAGGTCCCTGAAGCTTTCTTT. It codes for CASSFREVPEAFF.

The chain carries TRBV29-1 and TRBJ2-1; D may be TRBD1 (6 bases). V was trimmed by 7 bases and J by 7 bases, leaving 11 bases between them. The CDR3 has 11 amino acids. The germline CDR1 and CDR2 sequences are SQVTM and ANQGSEA. The CDR3 here is CSGDRGNEQFF. The CDR3 DNA follows: TGCAGCGGGGATAGGGGGAATGAGCAGTTCTTC.

The V call is TRBV9, the J call TRBJ1-1; D is uncertain. From germline, CDR1 is SGDLS and CDR2 YYNGEE. Trimming cost V 2 bases and J 1 base, with 9 bases left between them. The CDR3 covers 14 residues. This CDR3 reads CASSVGLTNTEAFF. The CDR3, as DNA: TGTGCCAGCAGCGTCGGACTGACGAACACTGAAGCTTTCTTT.

This chain uses TRBV6-1 with TRBJ2-5; D is unclear. Germline CDR1 and CDR2: MNHNS and SASEGT. The CDR3 is 12 residues long. Between the trimmed V and J ends, which lost 1 base and 4 bases, there was a span of 4 bases. CDR3 bases: TGTGCCAGCAGTGAAGGGAGAGAGACCCAGTACTTC. Its translation is CASSEGRETQYF.

J is TRBJ2-3 and V is TRBV19; 7 bases are a match to TRBD1. The V and J ends lost 6 bases and 2 bases, in that order; junction bases with no gene match: 8. Germline lookup yields CDR1 LNHDA and CDR2 SQIVND (reference sequence). The length of the CDR3 is 15 residues. CDR3 protein: CASRPPGQITDTQYF. In DNA, the CDR3 is TGTGCCAGTAGACCCCCGGGACAGATCACAGATACGCAGTATTTT.

The V and J genes are TRBV28 and TRBJ1-2; D call uncertain. Per germline, CDR1 MDHEN and CDR2 SYDVKM. V was cut by 3 bases and J by 4 bases, with 18 bases left in between. This CDR3 contains 16 residues. DNA of the CDR3: TGTGCCAGCAGTTTCCTTGCGGAGGGCAGGACCTATGGCTACACCTTC. Translation gives CASSFLAEGRTYGYTF.

V is TRBV19 and J is TRBJ1-2; perhaps TRBD1 as D (5 bases). The V end was cut by 4 bases, the J end by 6 bases, with 12 bases between. Germline CDR1 is LNHDA and CDR2 is SQIVND (reference sequence). The CDR3 spans 13 residues. Written as DNA, the CDR3 is TGTGCCAGTAGTACCTTGGGAGGGGATGGCTACACCTTC. It encodes CASSTLGGDGYTF.

In its sample, this clone was seen a few times. The chain is built from TRBV4-1 and TRBJ1-1; D is undetermined. Germline values: CDR1 MGHRA, CDR2 YSYEKL. The CDR3 contains 14 residues. Trimming shortened V by 3 bases and J by 2 bases, and 10 bases separated the two germline ends. The CDR3 is CASSHPGINTEAFF. The CDR3 nucleotides are TGCGCCAGCAGCCACCCAGGTATTAACACTGAAGCTTTCTTT.